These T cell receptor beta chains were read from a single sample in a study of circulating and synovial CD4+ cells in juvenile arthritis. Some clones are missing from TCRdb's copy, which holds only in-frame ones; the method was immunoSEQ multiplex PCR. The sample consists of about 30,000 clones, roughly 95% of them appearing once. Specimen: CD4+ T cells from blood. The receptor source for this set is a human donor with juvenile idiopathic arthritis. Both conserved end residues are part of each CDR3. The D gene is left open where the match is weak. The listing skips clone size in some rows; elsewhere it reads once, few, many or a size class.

CDR3: CASSLLGGEKLFF; DNA: TGTGCCAGCAGTTTATTGGGCGGGGAAAAACTGTTTTTT; V: TRBV27; D: .; J: TRBJ1-4; size: .
CDR3: CASSFRTGQETQYF; DNA: TGTGCCAGCAGCTTCAGGACAGGTCAAGAGACCCAGTACTTC; V: TRBV7-2; D: TRBD1; J: TRBJ2-5; size: .
CDR3: CASRRDRGWTEAFF; DNA: TGCGCCAGCAGACGGGACAGGGGGTGGACTGAAGCTTTCTTT; V: TRBV5-1; D: TRBD1; J: TRBJ1-1; size: once
CDR3: CASSEARITEQYF; DNA: TGTGCCAGCAGTGAAGCGCGTATCACCGAGCAGTACTTC; V: TRBV2; D: .; J: TRBJ2-7; size: .
CDR3: CASSQDRTGRENTIYF; DNA: TGTGCCAGCAGCCAAGACCGGACAGGGAGAGAAAACACCATATATTTT; V: TRBV4-2; D: TRBD1; J: TRBJ1-3; size: few
CDR3: CASRPGGLAGAEQYF; DNA: TGCGCCAGCAGACCGGGTGGACTAGCGGGAGCCGAGCAGTACTTC; V: TRBV4-1; D: TRBD2; J: TRBJ2-7; size: .
CDR3: CASSFMTGLNTEAFF; DNA: TGTGCCAGCAGCTTTATGACAGGCCTGAACACTGAAGCTTTCTTT; V: TRBV7-9; D: .; J: TRBJ1-1; size: .
CDR3: CASSVGTAGNEKLFF; DNA: TGTGCCAGCAGCGTCGGGACAGCGGGTAATGAAAAACTGTTTTTT; V: TRBV9; D: TRBD1; J: TRBJ1-4; size: .
CDR3: CASLPGQELYEQYF; DNA: TGTGCCAGCCTCCCTGGACAGGAACTCTACGAGCAGTACTTC; V: TRBV2; D: TRBD1; J: TRBJ2-7; size: .
CDR3: CATSRDMQGNEAFF; DNA: TGTGCCACCAGCAGAGATATGCAGGGCAATGAAGCTTTCTTT; V: TRBV15; D: .; J: TRBJ1-1; size: .
CDR3: CSGDRRNTEAFF; DNA: TGCAGCGGGGACAGGAGGAACACTGAAGCTTTCTTT; V: TRBV29-1; D: TRBD1; J: TRBJ1-1; size: .
CDR3: CASSFLGQGGTEAFF; DNA: TGTGCCAGCAGTTTTCTTGGGCAGGGAGGCACTGAAGCTTTCTTT; V: TRBV28; D: .; J: TRBJ1-1; size: .
CDR3: CASSGLGRSNEQFF; DNA: TGTGCCAGCAGCGGACTAGGAAGGTCCAATGAGCAGTTCTTC; V: TRBV9; D: .; J: TRBJ2-1; size: .
CDR3: CASSSRAGEVGGYTF; DNA: TGTGCCAGCAGCTCCCGGGCCGGGGAAGTTGGAGGCTACACCTTC; V: TRBV7-3; D: .; J: TRBJ1-2; size: once
CDR3: CASSGMGQGGTEAFF; DNA: TGTGCCAGCAGCGGAATGGGACAGGGAGGCACTGAAGCTTTCTTT; V: TRBV5-5; D: TRBD1; J: TRBJ1-1; size: .
CDR3: CASSLKGGWEQYF; DNA: TGTGCCAGCAGCTTAAAAGGGGGCTGGGAGCAGTACTTC; V: TRBV7-3; D: TRBD1; J: TRBJ2-7; size: .
CDR3: CASEESSVRLSTDTQYF; DNA: TGTGCCAGCGAGGAGTCTAGCGTTCGCCTAAGCACAGATACGCAGTATTTT; V: TRBV6-9; D: .; J: TRBJ2-3; size: .
CDR3: CASSLIAGHNEQFF; DNA: TGTGCCAGCAGCCTTATAGCGGGGCACAATGAGCAGTTCTTC; V: TRBV7-3; D: TRBD2; J: TRBJ2-1; size: .
CDR3: CASSLAGRGVDEQFF; DNA: TGTGCCAGCAGCTTGGCGGGCAGGGGTGTCGATGAGCAGTTCTTC; V: TRBV5-6; D: .; J: TRBJ2-1; size: .
CDR3: CASSRGTGNQPQHF; DNA: TGTGCCAGCAGCCGCGGGACAGGCAATCAGCCCCAGCATTTT; V: TRBV7-9; D: TRBD1; J: TRBJ1-5; size: .
CDR3: CASSPGTGDIGYTF; DNA: TGCGCCAGCAGCCCCGGGACAGGGGATATTGGCTACACCTTC; V: TRBV5-1; D: TRBD1; J: TRBJ1-2; size: .
CDR3: CASSGDRSQPQHF; DNA: TGTGCCAGCTCTGGGGACAGGAGTCAGCCCCAGCATTTT; V: TRBV18; D: TRBD1; J: TRBJ1-5; size: .
CDR3: CASSDLWGATGARGNQPQHF; DNA: TGTGCCAGCAGTGACTTATGGGGGGCGACAGGGGCGAGGGGCAATCAGCCCCAGCATTTT; V: TRBV2; D: TRBD1; J: TRBJ1-5; size: few
CDR3: CATSRDLLAKNIQYF; DNA: TGTGCCACCAGCAGAGATTTACTAGCCAAAAACATTCAGTACTTC; V: TRBV15; D: .; J: TRBJ2-4; size: .
CDR3: CASRTPLRDRSDTQYF; DNA: TGTGCCAGCAGAACACCACTCCGGGACAGAAGTGATACGCAGTATTTT; V: TRBV27; D: TRBD1; J: TRBJ2-3; size: once
CDR3: CASSRSGQGYNEQFF; DNA: TGTGCCAGCTCAAGGTCGGGACAGGGGTACAATGAGCAGTTCTTC; V: TRBV18; D: TRBD1; J: TRBJ2-1; size: .
CDR3: CASSPRSFPGDGYTF; DNA: TGTGCCAGCAGCCCAAGATCGTTCCCAGGGGATGGCTACACCTTC; V: TRBV7-2; D: .; J: TRBJ1-2; size: .
CDR3: CASSNSPGGNTIYF; DNA: TGTGCCAGCAGCAATAGTCCAGGGGGAAACACCATATATTTT; V: TRBV21-1; D: .; J: TRBJ1-3; size: .
CDR3: CATEGTDTNYGYTF; DNA: TGTGCCACCGAGGGGACAGATACTAACTATGGCTACACCTTC; V: TRBV10-3; D: TRBD1; J: TRBJ1-2; size: .
CDR3: CASSSIRDRAQRSFEQYF; DNA: TGTGCCAGCTCATCCATACGTGACAGGGCTCAGAGATCCTTCGAGCAGTACTTC; V: TRBV18; D: TRBD1; J: TRBJ2-7; size: once
CDR3: CASSVTSGRAYNEQFF; DNA: TGTGCCAGCAGCGTTACTAGCGGGAGGGCCTACAATGAGCAGTTCTTC; V: TRBV9; D: TRBD2; J: TRBJ2-1; size: .
CDR3: CASRAGSSYEQYF; DNA: TGTGCCAGCAGAGCGGGAAGTTCCTACGAGCAGTACTTC; V: TRBV28; D: TRBD2; J: TRBJ2-7; size: .
CDR3: CASSSGSGFYSYEQYF; DNA: TGTGCCAGCAGTTCGGGGTCAGGCTTCTACTCCTACGAGCAGTACTTC; V: TRBV28; D: .; J: TRBJ2-7; size: .
CDR3: CASSLGQGVFGELFF; DNA: TGCGCCAGCAGCTTAGGACAGGGGGTCTTCGGGGAGCTGTTTTTT; V: TRBV5-1; D: TRBD1; J: TRBJ2-2; size: .
CDR3: CASSLQGLGYTF; DNA: TGTGCCAGCAGCTTACAGGGGCTTGGCTACACCTTC; V: TRBV2; D: TRBD1; J: TRBJ1-2; size: .
CDR3: CSVEGQLNTEAFF; DNA: TGCAGCGTGGAGGGACAGCTGAACACTGAAGCTTTCTTT; V: TRBV29-1; D: TRBD1; J: TRBJ1-1; size: .
CDR3: CASSEGASNQPQHF; DNA: TGCGCCAGCAGTGAAGGGGCTAGCAATCAGCCCCAGCATTTT; V: TRBV5-1; D: .; J: TRBJ1-5; size: .
CDR3: CASSRDFAYEQYF; DNA: TGTGCCAGCAGCCGGGACTTTGCCTACGAGCAGTACTTC; V: TRBV5-4; D: .; J: TRBJ2-7; size: .
CDR3: CASSQDRSAGIASTDTQYF; DNA: TGCGCCAGCAGCCAAGATAGAAGTGCGGGGATAGCTAGCACAGATACGCAGTATTTT; V: TRBV4-1; D: .; J: TRBJ2-3; size: .
CDR3: CAWSVRGDTQYF; DNA: TGTGCCTGGAGTGTACGCGGGGATACGCAGTATTTT; V: TRBV30; D: .; J: TRBJ2-3; size: .
CDR3: CASSESRWGGDTEAFF; DNA: TGCGCCAGCAGTGAGTCGAGATGGGGGGGCGACACTGAAGCTTTCTTT; V: TRBV10-1; D: .; J: TRBJ1-1; size: .
CDR3: CAISETSVNYGYTF; DNA: TGTGCCATCAGTGAGACATCTGTAAACTATGGCTACACCTTC; V: TRBV10-3; D: .; J: TRBJ1-2; size: .
CDR3: CASSVSDEQYF; DNA: TGTGCCAGCAGTGTAAGCGACGAGCAGTACTTC; V: TRBV6-1; D: .; J: TRBJ2-7; size: .
CDR3: CASSDRAGRTGELFF; DNA: TGTGCCAGCAGTGACAGGGCAGGGCGCACCGGGGAGCTGTTTTTT; V: TRBV6-4; D: .; J: TRBJ2-2; size: .
CDR3: CASTSTSNVPEQFF; DNA: TGCGCCAGCACCTCGACTAGCAACGTCCCTGAGCAGTTCTTC; V: TRBV5-1; D: TRBD2; J: TRBJ2-1; size: few
CDR3: CASSLTPGTYEQYF; DNA: TGTGCCAGCAGTTTAACGCCAGGGACCTACGAGCAGTACTTC; V: TRBV28; D: .; J: TRBJ2-7; size: once
CDR3: CASSYGQGQETQYF; DNA: TGTGCCAGCAGTTACGGACAGGGACAAGAGACCCAGTACTTC; V: TRBV5-6; D: TRBD1; J: TRBJ2-5; size: .